The 6 T cell receptor beta chains given below trace back to one sample, sequenced in a study of blood T cell repertoires in COVID-19. The protocol was immunoSEQ multiplex PCR, while the TCRdb copy is restricted to in-frame clones and leaves out a portion. In the table there are under 300,000 clones, around four fifths of which are singletons. Sequencing was carried out using peripheral blood. The receptors stem from a woman aged 45-65 years who had recovered from COVID-19.

This clone was picked up a small number of times. The chain links TRBV5-1 to TRBJ1-1; D is unresolved. Germline V gene data show CDR1 as SGHRS and CDR2 as YFSETQ. Trimming removed 1 base from V and 1 base from J, with 11 bases in between. The CDR3 contains 15 residues. The CDR3 sequence is CASSLSGSGNTEAFF. The CDR3 DNA reads TGCGCCAGCAGCTTGAGCGGGTCAGGGAACACTGAAGCTTTCTTT.

The V call is TRBV7-2, the J call TRBJ2-3; TRBD2 matches at 12 bases. This CDR3 contains 19 residues. Looked up from germline, CDR1 is SGHTA and CDR2 is FQGNSA. With V trimmed by 1 base and J by 6 bases, 14 bases remained unmatched. The CDR3 reads CASSLVLAGGDFAGDTQYF. The CDR3 DNA reads as TGTGCCAGCAGCTTAGTACTAGCGGGGGGAGATTTCGCTGGGGATACGCAGTATTTT.

The chain recombines TRBV11-2 with TRBJ1-1; 7 bases agree with TRBD1. The CDR3 totals 14 residues. J was trimmed by 4 bases and V by 8 bases; bases with no gene match: 10. Germline values: CDR1 SGHAT, CDR2 FQNNGV. The CDR3 sequence is CASGNYRGGTEAFF. Here the CDR3 DNA reads TGTGCCAGCGGAAATTACAGGGGTGGCACTGAAGCTTTCTTT.

This clone was observed once. V and J are TRBV3-1 (or the pseudogene TRBV3-2) and TRBJ2-1; 10 bases match TRBD2. The V gene end was trimmed by 6 bases and the J gene end by 7 bases; junction bases not matched to a gene: 6. CDR1 and CDR2 (germline): LGHDT, YNNKEL (reference sequence). CDR3 length equals 14 residues. This CDR3 is CASRRTSGANEQFF. Here the CDR3 DNA reads TGTGCCAGCAGGCGGACTAGCGGAGCTAATGAGCAGTTCTTC.

V gene TRBV19 combines with J gene TRBJ1-3; tentatively, D is TRBD1 (6 bases). CDR1 and CDR2 from the germline V gene are LNHDA and SQIVND (reference sequence). The V and J ends lost 4 bases and 4 bases respectively, with 17 bases between them. The CDR3 runs 16 residues. The CDR3 protein is CASSTHRARSGNTIYF. The DNA of the CDR3 is TGTGCCAGTAGTACCCACAGGGCTCGGTCCGGAAACACCATATATTTT.

The V and J genes are TRBV19 and TRBJ2-7, with 7 bases fitting TRBD1. The CDR3 has 15 amino acids. Germline assignment: CDR1 LNHDA and CDR2 SQIVND (reference sequence). The V gene end was trimmed by 5 bases and the J gene end by 0 bases; junction bases not matched to a gene: 7. The CDR3 protein is CASSSRTGASYEQYF. DNA of the CDR3: TGTGCCAGTAGTTCGCGGACAGGTGCCTCCTACGAGCAGTACTTC.